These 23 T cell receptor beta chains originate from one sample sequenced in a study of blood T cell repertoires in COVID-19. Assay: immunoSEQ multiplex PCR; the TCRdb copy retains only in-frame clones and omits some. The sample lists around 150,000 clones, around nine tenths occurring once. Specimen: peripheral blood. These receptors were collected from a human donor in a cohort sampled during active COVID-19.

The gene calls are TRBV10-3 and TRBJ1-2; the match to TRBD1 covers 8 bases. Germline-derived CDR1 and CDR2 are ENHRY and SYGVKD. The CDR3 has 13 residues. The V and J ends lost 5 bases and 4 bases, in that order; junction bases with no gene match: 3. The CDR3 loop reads CAISTDRVYGYTF. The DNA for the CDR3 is TGTGCCATCAGTACGGACAGGGTCTATGGCTACACCTTC.

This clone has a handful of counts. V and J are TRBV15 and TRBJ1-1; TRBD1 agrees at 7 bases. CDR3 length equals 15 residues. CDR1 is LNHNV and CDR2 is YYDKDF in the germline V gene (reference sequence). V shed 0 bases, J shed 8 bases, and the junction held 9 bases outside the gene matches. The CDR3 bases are TGTGCCACCAGCAGAGATGGCCAGGGGGTGAGAGAAGCTTTCTTT. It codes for CATSRDGQGVREAFF.

The chain's CDR3 is CASSLDRLFSPLHF. The DNA for the CDR3 is TGTGCCAGCAGCTTAGACCGACTTTTTTCACCCCTCCACTTT. This chain uses TRBV7-2 with TRBJ1-6; no reliable D call. The V gene's germline CDR1 is SGHTA and CDR2 FQGNSA. The CDR3 is 14 amino acids. V was cut by 1 base and J by 9 bases, with 10 bases left in between.

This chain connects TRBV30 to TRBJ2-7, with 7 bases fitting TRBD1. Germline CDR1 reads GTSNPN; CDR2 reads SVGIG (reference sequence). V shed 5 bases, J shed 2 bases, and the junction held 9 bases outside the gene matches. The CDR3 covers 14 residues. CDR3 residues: CAWARQGSPYEQYF. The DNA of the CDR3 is TGTGCCTGGGCACGACAGGGTTCACCCTACGAGCAGTACTTC.

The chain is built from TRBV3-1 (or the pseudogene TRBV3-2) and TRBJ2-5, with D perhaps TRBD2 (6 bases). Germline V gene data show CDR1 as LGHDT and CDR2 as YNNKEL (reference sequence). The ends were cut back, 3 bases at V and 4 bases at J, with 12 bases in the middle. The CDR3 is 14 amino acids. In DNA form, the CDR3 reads TGTGCCAGCAGCCAGCGCCAGGGAGGAGAGACCCAGTACTTC. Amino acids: CASSQRQGGETQYF.

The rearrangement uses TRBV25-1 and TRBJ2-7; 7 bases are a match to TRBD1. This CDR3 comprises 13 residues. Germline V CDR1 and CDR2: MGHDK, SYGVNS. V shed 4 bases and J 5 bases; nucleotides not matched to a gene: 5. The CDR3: CASSVTGLDEQYF. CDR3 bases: TGTGCCAGCAGTGTGACAGGGTTGGACGAGCAGTACTTC.

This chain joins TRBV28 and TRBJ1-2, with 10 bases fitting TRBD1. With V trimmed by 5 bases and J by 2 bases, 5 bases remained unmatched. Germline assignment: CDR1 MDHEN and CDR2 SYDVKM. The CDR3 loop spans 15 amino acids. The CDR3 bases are TGTGCCAGCAGTCCTGACAGGGGGCGGAACTATGGCTACACCTTC. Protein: CASSPDRGRNYGYTF.

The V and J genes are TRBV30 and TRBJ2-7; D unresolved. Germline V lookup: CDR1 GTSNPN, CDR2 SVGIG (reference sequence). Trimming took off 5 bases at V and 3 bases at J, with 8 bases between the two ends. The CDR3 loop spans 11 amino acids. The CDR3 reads CAWSPLYEQYF. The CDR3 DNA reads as TGTGCCTGGTCCCCCCTCTACGAGCAGTACTTC.

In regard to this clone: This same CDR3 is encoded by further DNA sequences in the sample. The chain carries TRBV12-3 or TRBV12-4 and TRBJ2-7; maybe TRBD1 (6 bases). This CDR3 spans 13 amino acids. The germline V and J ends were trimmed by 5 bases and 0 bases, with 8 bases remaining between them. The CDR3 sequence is CASSDRSSYEQYF. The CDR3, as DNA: TGTGCCAGCAGTGACAGGAGCTCCTACGAGCAGTACTTC.

CDR3 sequence: CASSIADRGNYQPQHF. The DNA of the CDR3 is TGTGCCAGTAGTATCGCGGACAGGGGCAATTATCAGCCCCAGCATTTT. The J gene is TRBJ1-5, the V gene TRBV19; 9 bases line up with TRBD1. The V segment lost 3 bases and the J segment 5 bases; nucleotides outside the gene matches: 8. The V gene's germline CDR1 is LNHDA and CDR2 SQIVND (reference sequence). The CDR3 is 16 residues long.

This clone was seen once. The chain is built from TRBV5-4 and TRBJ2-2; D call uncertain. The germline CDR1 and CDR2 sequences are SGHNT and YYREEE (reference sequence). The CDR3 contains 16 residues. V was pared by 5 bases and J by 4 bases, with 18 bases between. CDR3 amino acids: CASSSPARTITGELFF. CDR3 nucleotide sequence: TGTGCCAGCAGTAGTCCGGCCCGTACTATCACCGGGGAGCTGTTTTTT. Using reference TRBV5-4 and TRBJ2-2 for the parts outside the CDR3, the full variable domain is ETGVTQSPTHLIKTRGQQVTLRCSSQSGHNTVSWYQQALGQGPQFIFQYYREEENGRGNFPPRFSGLQFPNYSSELNVNALELDDSALYLCASSSPARTITGELFFGEGSRLTVL.

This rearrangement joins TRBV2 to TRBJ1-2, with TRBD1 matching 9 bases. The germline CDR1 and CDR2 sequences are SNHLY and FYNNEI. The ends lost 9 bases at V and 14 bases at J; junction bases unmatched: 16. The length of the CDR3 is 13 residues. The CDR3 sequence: CASGAEGQGSYTF. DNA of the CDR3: TGTGCCAGTGGGGCCGAGGGACAGGGTAGTTATACCTTC.

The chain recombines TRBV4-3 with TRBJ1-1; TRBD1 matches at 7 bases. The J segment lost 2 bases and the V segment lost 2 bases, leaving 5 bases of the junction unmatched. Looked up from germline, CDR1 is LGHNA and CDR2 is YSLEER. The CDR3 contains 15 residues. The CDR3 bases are TGCGCCAGCAGCCAATATAACAGGGGAAACACTGAAGCTTTCTTT. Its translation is CASSQYNRGNTEAFF.

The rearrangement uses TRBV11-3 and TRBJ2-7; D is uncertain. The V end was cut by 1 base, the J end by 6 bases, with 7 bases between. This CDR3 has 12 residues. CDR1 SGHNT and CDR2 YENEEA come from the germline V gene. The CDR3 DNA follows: TGTGCCAGCAGCTTAGCTAATCCCGAGCAGTACTTC. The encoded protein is CASSLANPEQYF.

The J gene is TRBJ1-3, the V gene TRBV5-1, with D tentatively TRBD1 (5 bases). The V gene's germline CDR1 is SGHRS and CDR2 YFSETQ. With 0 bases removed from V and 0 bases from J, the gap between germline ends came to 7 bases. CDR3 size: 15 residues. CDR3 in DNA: TGCGCCAGCAGCTTGGCCGGGGGCTCTGGAAACACCATATATTTT. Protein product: CASSLAGGSGNTIYF.

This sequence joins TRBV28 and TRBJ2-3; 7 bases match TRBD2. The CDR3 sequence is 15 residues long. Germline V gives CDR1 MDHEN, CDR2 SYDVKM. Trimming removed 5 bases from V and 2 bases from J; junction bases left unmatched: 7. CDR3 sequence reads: CASSEGAGYTDTQYF. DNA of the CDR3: TGTGCCAGCAGTGAAGGAGCGGGGTACACAGATACGCAGTATTTT.

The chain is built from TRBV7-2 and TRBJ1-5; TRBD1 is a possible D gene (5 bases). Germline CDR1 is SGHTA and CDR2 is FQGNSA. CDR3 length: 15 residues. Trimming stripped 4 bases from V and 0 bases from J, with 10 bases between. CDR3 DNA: TGTGCCAGCAGCTCGGGGGTCGATAGCAATCAGCCCCAGCATTTT. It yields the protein CASSSGVDSNQPQHF.

The CDR3 region is CASSQTGAYEQYF. CDR3 in DNA: TGTGCCAGCAGTCAGACAGGGGCCTACGAGCAGTACTTC. V is TRBV28 and J is TRBJ2-7; 8 bases are a match to TRBD1. This CDR3 comprises 13 residues. Unmatched junction bases numbered 2, after V lost 5 bases and J lost 2 bases. CDR1 MDHEN and CDR2 SYDVKM come from the germline V gene.

The CDR3 DNA reads as TGTGCCAGCAGCCAAAGAGGCGGCTACACCTTC. Its protein product is CASSQRGGYTF. The rearrangement links TRBV3-1 (or the pseudogene TRBV3-2) to TRBJ1-2; D is uncertain. V lost 2 bases to trimming and J lost 8 bases, with 6 bases between them. Germline CDR1 reads LGHDT; CDR2 reads YNNKEL (reference sequence). The CDR3 has 11 amino acids.

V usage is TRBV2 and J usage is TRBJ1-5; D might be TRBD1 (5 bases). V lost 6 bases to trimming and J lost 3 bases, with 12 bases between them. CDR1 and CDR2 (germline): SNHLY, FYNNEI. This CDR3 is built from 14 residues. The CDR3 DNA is TGTGCCAGCAGGTCCCGACAGCTCAATCAGCCCCAGCATTTT. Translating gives CASRSRQLNQPQHF.

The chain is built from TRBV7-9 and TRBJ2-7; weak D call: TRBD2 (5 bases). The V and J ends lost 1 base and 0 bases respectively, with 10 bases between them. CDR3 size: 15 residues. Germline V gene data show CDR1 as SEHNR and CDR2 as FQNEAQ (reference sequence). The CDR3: CASSLGGSSSYEQYF. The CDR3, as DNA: TGTGCCAGCAGCTTAGGAGGGAGTAGCTCCTACGAGCAGTACTTC.

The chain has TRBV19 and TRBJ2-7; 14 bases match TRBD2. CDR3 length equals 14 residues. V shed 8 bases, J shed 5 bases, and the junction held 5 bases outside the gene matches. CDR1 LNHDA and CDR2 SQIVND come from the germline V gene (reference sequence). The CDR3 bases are TGTGCCAGTGCCCGGACTAGCGGGAGGCACGAGCAGTACTTC. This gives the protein CASARTSGRHEQYF.

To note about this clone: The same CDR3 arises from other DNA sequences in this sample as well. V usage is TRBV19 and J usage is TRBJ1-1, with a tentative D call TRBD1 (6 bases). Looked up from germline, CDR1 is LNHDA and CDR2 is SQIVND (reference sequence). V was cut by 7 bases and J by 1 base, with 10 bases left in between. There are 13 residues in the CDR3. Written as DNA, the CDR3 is TGTGCCAGTAAGGGCAGGGGGAACACTGAAGCTTTCTTT. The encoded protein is CASKGRGNTEAFF. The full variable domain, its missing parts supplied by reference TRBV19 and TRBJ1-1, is DGGITQSPKYLFRKEGQNVTLSCEQNLNHDAMYWYRQDPGQGLRLIYYSQIVNDFQKGDIAEGYSVSREKKESFPLTVTSAQKNPTAFYLCASKGRGNTEAFFGQGTRLTVV.